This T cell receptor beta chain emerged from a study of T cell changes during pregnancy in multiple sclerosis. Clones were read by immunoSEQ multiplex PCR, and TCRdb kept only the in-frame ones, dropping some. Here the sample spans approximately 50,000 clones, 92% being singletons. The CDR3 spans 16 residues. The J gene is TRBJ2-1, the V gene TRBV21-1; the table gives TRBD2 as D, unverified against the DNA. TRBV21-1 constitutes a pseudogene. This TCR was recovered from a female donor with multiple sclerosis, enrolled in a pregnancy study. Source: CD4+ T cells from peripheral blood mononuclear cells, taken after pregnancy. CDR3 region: CASSGLAGELYNEQFF. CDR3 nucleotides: TGTGCCAGCAGCGGACTAGCGGGAGAATTATACAATGAGCAGTTCTTC.